Below are 9 T cell receptor beta chains sequenced from a single sample in a study of identical twins. Via MiXCR, TCRdb re-called the 5' RACE reads, giving one row per CDR3 protein. The sample consists of approximately 550,000 distinct CDR3 sequences, 20% to 25% of them appearing once. This sample was also put to use in a study of yellow fever vaccine responses in identical twins.

The sample consisted of CD4+ T cells sorted from blood. The receptor source for this set is a woman younger than 35 in good health.

The chain combines TRBV7-9 with TRBJ1-2; D unclear. This CDR3 is 12 amino acids long. V shed 1 base and J shed 4 bases, with 4 bases lying between them. CDR1 is SEHNR and CDR2 is FQNEAQ in the germline V gene (reference sequence). CDR3: CASSLDVYGYTF. The CDR3, as DNA: TGTGCCAGCAGCTTAGATGTCTATGGCTACACCTTC. Together with reference TRBV7-9 and TRBJ1-2, the CDR3 gives the full variable domain: DTGVSQNPRHKITKRGQNVTFRCDPISEHNRLYWYRQTLGQGPEFLTYFQNEAQLEKSRLLSDRFSAERPKGSFSTLEIQRTEQGDSAMYLCASSLDVYGYTFGSGTRLTVV.

The chain has TRBV5-1 and TRBJ2-3; no clear D. Germline V gene data show CDR1 as SGHRS and CDR2 as YFSETQ. The CDR3 loop spans 14 amino acids. The V end was cut by 4 bases, the J end by 3 bases, with 12 bases between. The CDR3 DNA reads as TGCGCCAGCAGCCTCTACGCGGTGACAGATACGCAGTATTTT. As protein: CASSLYAVTDTQYF.

This clonotype was seen a handful of times. The chain is built from TRBV20-1 and TRBJ1-5; D uncertain. Germline values: CDR1 DFQATT, CDR2 SNEGSKA (reference sequence). Trimming left V 6 bases short and J 2 bases short, with 14 bases between. CDR3 size: 14 residues. The DNA for the CDR3 is TGCAGTGCCCCATCTCTAAGTGGCAATCAGCCCCAGCATTTT. It codes for CSAPSLSGNQPQHF.

The rearrangement uses TRBV7-9 and TRBJ2-5, with D possibly being TRBD1 (5 bases). This CDR3 contains 15 residues. Trimming removed 3 bases from V and 0 bases from J, with 11 bases in between. CDR1 and CDR2 (germline): SEHNR, FQNEAQ (reference sequence). CDR3 sequence: CASSLLTANQETQYF. The CDR3 DNA reads TGTGCCAGCAGCTTGTTGACAGCGAACCAAGAGACCCAGTACTTC.

This clonotype was observed a few times. The chain employs TRBV5-1 and TRBJ1-1; 9 bases match TRBD1. V shed 2 bases, J shed 5 bases, and the junction held 7 bases outside the gene matches. The CDR3 is 15 residues long. Germline CDR1 and CDR2: SGHRS and YFSETQ. The CDR3 nucleotides read TGCGCCAGCAGCTTACAGGGGGCGCTGGGTACTGAAGCTTTCTTT. Its protein product is CASSLQGALGTEAFF.

As DNA, the CDR3 is TGTGCCACCAGCAGAGGGGGACGGGACAGGACAAACTCCTACGAGCAGTACTTC. As protein: CATSRGGRDRTNSYEQYF. V gene TRBV15 combines with J gene TRBJ2-7; 8 bases align to TRBD1. The length of the CDR3 is 18 residues. J lost 0 bases, V lost 1 base, and 11 bases had no gene match. Germline V lookup: CDR1 LNHNV, CDR2 YYDKDF (reference sequence).

At least ten counts were recorded for this clonotype. The genes are TRBV20-1 and TRBJ2-2; TRBD2 matches at 9 bases. The CDR3 runs 14 residues. V trimming: 1 base; J trimming: 6 bases; junction bases outside the gene matches: 3. Germline lookup yields CDR1 DFQATT and CDR2 SNEGSKA (reference sequence). CDR3: CSARGLAGAGELFF. Written as DNA, the CDR3 is TGCAGTGCTAGAGGGTTAGCGGGAGCCGGGGAGCTGTTTTTT.

This clonotype was recorded a few times. This rearrangement joins TRBV5-1 to TRBJ2-5; 13 nucleotides agree with TRBD2. The V segment lost 4 bases and the J segment 0 bases; nucleotides outside the gene matches: 6. This CDR3 is built from 17 residues. Germline values: CDR1 SGHRS, CDR2 YFSETQ. In DNA form, the CDR3 reads TGCGCCAGCAGCCAAGGCGGGACTAGCGGGAACCAAGAGACCCAGTACTTC. Amino acids: CASSQGGTSGNQETQYF.

This clonotype came up a few times. The chain uses TRBV5-1 and TRBJ2-1, with 8 bases aligning to TRBD2. CDR3 length equals 16 residues. The junction had 8 bases not matched to a gene; V was cut back by 2 bases and J by 4 bases. Per germline, CDR1 SGHRS and CDR2 YFSETQ. The CDR3 sequence is CASSFESSGGYNEQFF. CDR3 nucleotides: TGCGCCAGCAGCTTTGAGTCGAGCGGGGGTTACAATGAGCAGTTCTTC.